The 11 T cell receptor beta chains listed next were all sequenced from one sample in a study of neurological immune-mediated disorders. MiXCR was run by TCRdb on the 5' RACE reads, yielding one entry per CDR3 protein. Among 50,000 or so distinct CDR3 sequences, approximately 17% were seen once, and the ten largest hold roughly 4%. The material sequenced was PBMCs. These receptors all come from a man in his sixties in good health.

This clonotype was recorded many times. The chain recombines TRBV5-1 with TRBJ2-1, with 10 bases aligning to TRBD2. The V gene's germline CDR1 is SGHRS and CDR2 YFSETQ. This CDR3 contains 17 residues. Trimming removed 4 bases from V and 6 bases from J; junction bases left unmatched: 13. Written as DNA, the CDR3 is TGCGCCAGCAGCATCGGCCATGCTAGCGGGAGCTCCAATGAGCAGTTCTTC. The encoded protein is CASSIGHASGSSNEQFF.

This clonotype was detected many times. The rearrangement links TRBV4-3 to TRBJ1-1, with D unresolved. CDR1 LGHNA and CDR2 YSLEER come from the germline V gene. Trimming took 0 bases from V and 8 from J, leaving 16 bases between them. The CDR3 covers 15 residues. As DNA, the CDR3 is TGCGCCAGCAGCCAAGAGCTAGGAATTCAATGGGAAGCTTTCTTT. Translating it yields CASSQELGIQWEAFF.

This clonotype was counted ten times or more. V and J are TRBV7-2 and TRBJ2-7; no definite D call. The V end was cut by 5 bases, the J end by 2 bases, with 13 bases between. CDR3 size: 14 residues. The germline V gene has CDR1 SGHTA and CDR2 FQGNSA. CDR3 coding DNA: TGTGCCAGCAGCCTTAAGGACGGTCCCTACGAGCAGTACTTC. This gives the protein CASSLKDGPYEQYF.

This clonotype was counted ten times or more. V is TRBV12-3 or TRBV12-4 and J is TRBJ1-2, with 7 bases that match TRBD1. After removal of 1 base from V and 5 bases from J, the junction contained 7 bases not matched to a gene. The CDR3 sequence is 15 residues long. The CDR3 region is CASSLGLGQPYGYTF. The CDR3 region has the DNA TGTGCCAGCAGTTTAGGCCTGGGACAGCCGTATGGCTACACCTTC.

Regarding this clonotype: This could be a read error, since a much larger clone is one nucleotide away. This chain links TRBV27 with TRBJ2-1, with 8 bases matching TRBD2. There are 16 residues in the CDR3. Unmatched junction bases numbered 11, after V lost 2 bases and J lost 8 bases. CDR1 is MNHEY and CDR2 is SMNVEV in the germline V gene (reference sequence). This CDR3 reads CASSLLVAGGPYEQFF. CDR3 bases: TGTGCCAGCAGTTTACTAGTGGCGGGAGGCCCATATGAGCAGTTCTTC.

A note on this clonotype: Mismatch with germline at one junction end may stem from a read error. The V gene is TRBV12-3 or TRBV12-4, the J gene TRBJ1-1; D is perhaps TRBD1 (6 bases). The CDR3 covers 14 residues. The chain's CDR3 is CASSIGTSYTDAFF. Here the CDR3 DNA reads TGTGCCAGCAGTATCGGGACATCATACACTGACGCTTTCTTT.

The rearrangement links TRBV28 to TRBJ2-7; no firm D call. CDR1 is MDHEN, CDR2 SYDVKM, per germline. The CDR3 length is 13 residues. With 3 bases removed from V and 6 bases from J, the gap between germline ends came to 12 bases. The CDR3 nucleotides are TGTGCCAGCAGTTTGTCCACATGGGGCGAGCAGTACTTC. Its translation: CASSLSTWGEQYF.

A note on this clonotype: A much larger clonotype is one base distant, so this may be a read error. The V call is TRBV4-1, the J call TRBJ2-1; D is ambiguous. Trimming cost V 0 bases and J 8 bases, with 8 bases left between them. Looked up from germline, CDR1 is MGHRA and CDR2 is YSYEKL. This CDR3 contains 13 residues. The CDR3 here is CASSQESWDEQFF. CDR3 DNA sequence: TGCGCCAGCAGCCAAGAGAGCTGGGATGAGCAGTTCTTC.

This clonotype was picked up many times. The gene calls are TRBV5-4 and TRBJ2-1; no firm D call. CDR3 length equals 15 residues. Trimming took 0 bases from V and 4 from J, leaving 11 bases between them. Germline-derived CDR1 and CDR2 are SGHNT and YYREEE (reference sequence). The CDR3 coding sequence is TGTGCCAGCAGCTTGGCCTCGCCGCGGTACAATGAGCAGTTCTTC. Translation gives CASSLASPRYNEQFF.

This clonotype appeared many times. The V and J genes are TRBV10-3 and TRBJ2-5; 7 bases align to TRBD2. The J segment lost 4 bases and the V segment lost 6 bases, leaving 2 bases of the junction unmatched. Germline values: CDR1 ENHRY, CDR2 SYGVKD. CDR3 length: 12 amino acids. The CDR3 reads CAIRREGETQYF. Written as DNA, the CDR3 is TGTGCCATCAGGAGGGAGGGAGAGACCCAGTACTTC.

A word on this clonotype: Relative to the germline gene, one junction end is altered; a read error may explain this. The chain couples TRBV11-2 to TRBJ2-1; no definite D call. Germline V CDR1 and CDR2: SGHAT, FQNNGV. This CDR3 has 13 amino acids. The CDR3 sequence: CASGDGGYNDQFF. DNA for the CDR3: TGTGCCAGCGGGGATGGCGGATACAATGACCAGTTCTTC.